The sequence of this TCR beta chain was determined in a study of T cells after yellow fever vaccination. Germline V gives CDR1 LGHNA, CDR2 YSLEER. Trimming removed 2 bases from V and 0 bases from J, with 11 bases in between. CDR3 length equals 16 residues. Study outcomes and limitations: Sorted repertoires could include abundant contaminating clonotypes from bulk cells. Clones that expanded after primary vaccination mostly reappeared after the booster (just under 98% CD4, 88% CD8). In sorted memory subsets at day 0, almost all vaccine-responding clonotypes were below detection.

A universal primer site and UMIs were added as TCR cDNA was made by 5'RACE template switching. Each CDR3 protein gets one entry after TCRdb re-called the 5' RACE reads with MiXCR. The repertoire consists of over 35,000 distinct CDR3 sequences, with just under 6.5% occurring once and the leading ten covering roughly 10%. The chain has TRBV4-3 and TRBJ2-1, with D possibly being TRBD2 (6 bases). The sequencing used PBMCs, either bulk or a sorted T-cell subset (CD4+, CD8+, memory, or dextramer-sorted; not recorded which), collected 45 days after the yellow fever booster vaccination. The clonotype comes from a man under 40 who received the YFV17D yellow fever vaccine. The DNA for the CDR3 is TGCGCCAGCAGCCAACTAGCGCTGAGCTCCTACAATGAGCAGTTCTTC. Its translation is CASSQLALSSYNEQFF.